The clone carrying this T cell receptor beta chain was recorded a few times. The data stem from a study of T-cell reconstitution after alpha-beta-depleted transplantation in children. Unique molecular identifiers were incorporated when the TCRbeta library was constructed. TCRdb passed the PCR reads through MiXCR, listing each CDR3 protein once. The data contain some 200,000 distinct CDR3 sequences, roughly a tenth of them singletons. Specimen: PBMCs from the stem cell graft donor, collected from the stem cell graft. This receptor was taken from a human donor who donated a stem cell graft to a child with acute lymphoblastic leukemia.

The CDR3 is CASSFLGGVRETQYF. CDR3 in DNA: TGTGCCAGCAGTTTCCTCGGCGGGGTCCGGGAGACCCAGTACTTC. The chain is built from TRBV27 and TRBJ2-5; TRBD2 might be the D (6 bases). V lost 3 bases and J lost 5, with 16 bases in between. CDR3 length equals 15 residues. The V gene's germline CDR1 is MNHEY and CDR2 SMNVEV (reference sequence).